A single sample gave rise to the 8 T cell receptor beta chains below, sequenced in a study of blood T cell repertoires in COVID-19. Measured with immunoSEQ multiplex PCR; TCRdb has only the in-frame clones, and not every one. The table has roughly 100,000 clones, 84% seen once. The sample consisted of peripheral blood. The receptors originated from a woman in her sixties or seventies with acute or convalescent COVID-19.

The chain has TRBV10-1 and TRBJ1-6; D is possibly TRBD1 (6 bases). Trimming took 4 bases from V and 5 from J, leaving 9 bases between them. The germline gives CDR1 WNHNN, CDR2 SYGVQD (reference sequence). This CDR3 spans 14 amino acids. Here the CDR3 DNA reads TGCGCCAGCAGTGTTGGACAGAATAATTCACCCCTCCACTTT. This gives the protein CASSVGQNNSPLHF.

This rearrangement joins TRBV25-1 to TRBJ2-1, with a possible D match to TRBD1 (7 bases). The V gene's germline CDR1 is MGHDK and CDR2 SYGVNS. Trimming shortened V by 1 base and J by 9 bases, and 10 bases separated the two germline ends. The CDR3 sequence is 13 residues long. The CDR3 region has the DNA TGTGCCAGCAGTGAATGGAGGGACAGTGAGCAGTTCTTC. This encodes CASSEWRDSEQFF.

The genes are TRBV2 and TRBJ1-2, with unresolved D. The CDR3 runs to 12 residues. V lost 9 bases, J lost 1 base, and 9 bases lay in between. The germline CDR1 and CDR2 sequences are SNHLY and FYNNEI. The chain's CDR3 is CARLENNYGYTF. CDR3 bases: TGTGCCAGGCTAGAGAATAACTATGGCTACACCTTC.

The table lists this clone with a count of one. V usage is TRBV11-2 and J usage is TRBJ1-3; D possibly corresponds to TRBD1 (6 bases). The CDR3 is 15 amino acids. V was pared by 7 bases and J by 0 bases, with 13 bases between. CDR1 SGHAT and CDR2 FQNNGV come from the germline V gene. CDR3: CASTEGGSSGNTIYF. The CDR3 coding sequence is TGTGCCAGCACCGAGGGGGGGAGCTCTGGAAACACCATATATTTT.

The genes are TRBV4-1 and TRBJ1-6, with 8 positions matching TRBD1. V trimming: 0 bases; J trimming: 9 bases; junction bases outside the gene matches: 7. This CDR3 is 16 amino acids long. Germline V gives CDR1 MGHRA, CDR2 YSYEKL. The CDR3 DNA reads TGCGCCAGCAGCCAAGACGAAGACAGGGGTGGTTCACCCCTCCACTTT. Protein: CASSQDEDRGGSPLHF.

V and J are TRBV5-1 and TRBJ2-7; 8 bases agree with TRBD2. Trimming cost V 3 bases and J 3 bases; bases outside gene matches: 8. Germline CDR1 and CDR2: SGHRS and YFSETQ. This CDR3 spans 15 amino acids. Here the CDR3 reads CASSSNSGNNYEQYF. DNA for the CDR3: TGCGCCAGCAGCTCCAATAGCGGGAATAACTACGAGCAGTACTTC.

This chain joins TRBV19 and TRBJ2-7; 13 nucleotides line up with TRBD2. The germline V gene has CDR1 LNHDA and CDR2 SQIVND (reference sequence). CDR3 length equals 15 residues. With 5 bases clipped from V and 1 base from J, the junction kept 2 bases outside the gene matches. CDR3 sequence: CASSEGLAGSYEQYF. In nucleotides, the CDR3 is TGTGCCAGTAGTGAGGGACTAGCGGGATCCTACGAGCAGTACTTC.

This chain uses TRBV4-1 with TRBJ2-1; TRBD2 aligns across 13 bases. V lost 0 bases, J lost 3 bases, and 5 bases stayed unmatched. CDR1 MGHRA and CDR2 YSYEKL come from the germline V gene. This CDR3 is built from 18 residues. Written as DNA, the CDR3 is TGCGCCAGCAGCCAAGAACTAGCGGGGGGGGACGGCTACAATGAGCAGTTCTTC. It yields the protein CASSQELAGGDGYNEQFF.